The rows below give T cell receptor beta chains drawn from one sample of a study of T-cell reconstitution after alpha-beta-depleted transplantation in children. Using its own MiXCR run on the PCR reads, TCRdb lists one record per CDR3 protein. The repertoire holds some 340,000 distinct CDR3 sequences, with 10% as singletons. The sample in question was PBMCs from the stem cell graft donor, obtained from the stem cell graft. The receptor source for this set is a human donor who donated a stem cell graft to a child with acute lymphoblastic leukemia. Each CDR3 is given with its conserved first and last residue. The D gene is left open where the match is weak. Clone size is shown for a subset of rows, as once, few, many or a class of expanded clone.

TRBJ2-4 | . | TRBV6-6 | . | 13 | TGTGCCAGCAGGGGACTGGGGTTGGACATTCAGTACTTC | CASRGLGLDIQYF
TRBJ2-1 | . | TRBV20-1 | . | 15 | TGCAGTGCCCGTCTTGGGGCGGGAAAGCAGTATGAGCAGTTCTTC | CSARLGAGKQYEQFF
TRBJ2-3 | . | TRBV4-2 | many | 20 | TGTGCCAGCAGCCAAGCGAAGGTGGGAGCCTCCCAGGGAACCACAGATACGCAGTATTTT | CASSQAKVGASQGTTDTQYF
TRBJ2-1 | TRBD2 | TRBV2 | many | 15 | TGTGCCAGCAGGAGACTAGCGGGAGGGAACAATGAGCAGTTCTTC | CASRRLAGGNNEQFF
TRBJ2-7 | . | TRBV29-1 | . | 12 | TGCAGCGTTGTTCTAGGAACGGGGGAGCAGTACTTC | CSVVLGTGEQYF
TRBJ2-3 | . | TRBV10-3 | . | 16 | TGTGCCATCAGTGATCCGAGCAGTACTAGCACAGATACGCAGTATTTT | CAISDPSSTSTDTQYF
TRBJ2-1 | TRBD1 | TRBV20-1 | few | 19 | TGCAGTGCTAGAGATTGGGACAGGGTGTGGGGAAGCTCCTACAATGAGCAGTTCTTC | CSARDWDRVWGSSYNEQFF
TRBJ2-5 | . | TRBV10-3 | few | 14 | TGTGCCATCAGTCCAGTGGTGGGGCAAGAGACCCAGTACTTC | CAISPVVGQETQYF
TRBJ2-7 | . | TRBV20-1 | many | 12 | TGCAGTGCTACCGTTGCAGAGTACGAGCAGTACTTC | CSATVAEYEQYF
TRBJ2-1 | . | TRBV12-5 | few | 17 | TGTGCTAGTGGTTTGGGGTCGACTGCCGGTCCCCCGCGGGAGCAGTTCTTC | CASGLGSTAGPPREQFF
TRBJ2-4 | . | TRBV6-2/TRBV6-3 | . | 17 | TGTGCCAGCAGCTCCCCGGAGGGGAGACTAGCCAAAAACATTCAGTACTTC | CASSSPEGRLAKNIQYF
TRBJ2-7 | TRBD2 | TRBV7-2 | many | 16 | TGTGCCAGCAGCTTAGGTGCTAGCGGGACCGCCTACGAGCAGTACTTC | CASSLGASGTAYEQYF
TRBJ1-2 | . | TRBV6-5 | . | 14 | TGTGCCAGCAGTTACTCAGGGGAAGACTATGGCTACACCTTC | CASSYSGEDYGYTF